The following is a T cell receptor beta chain sequence with its context. Its antigen is not known. These data come from a study of cytomegalovirus exposure and HLA in healthy donors. The donors were in the roughly 120-subject validation cohort; that cohort was separate from the 666-subject first cohort. This CDR3 spans 13 amino acids. Germline V lookup: CDR1 KGHSH, CDR2 LQKENI. Trimming at V came to 3 bases and at J to 4 bases, leaving 2 bases not matched to a gene. TCRdb's table, derived via immunoSEQ multiplex PCR, lists solely in-frame clones and lacks some. The sample yields approximately 150,000 clones, approximately 90% seen once. General observations from the study: TCR beta chains numbering more than 150 were designated cytomegalovirus-associated. High specificity and sensitivity for cytomegalovirus status were reported for the classifier. It was found in a later analysis that first-cohort TCR clusters tended to co-occur in the 100 to 150 validation repertoires.

The receptor was isolated from a man aged 18 to 35 in good health and CMV-seropositive. The V gene is TRBV18, the J gene TRBJ1-2, with 7 nucleotides matching TRBD1. Sequenced input: PBMCs. The CDR3 loop is CASSPAGGYGYTF. CDR3 coding DNA: TGTGCCAGCTCACCGGCAGGGGGCTATGGCTACACCTTC.